The 23 T cell receptor beta chains listed next were all sequenced from one sample in a study of T cells in Graves' hyperthyroidism and ophthalmopathy. Regions amplified from RNA transcripts were the TCR beta CDR3 regions. RT-PCR in the first round (using the HTBI primer set) targeted the TCR CDR3. Each CDR3 protein gets one entry after TCRdb re-called the multiplex PCR reads with MiXCR. The sample contains around 400,000 distinct CDR3 sequences, 25% of which appear only once. Sequencing was performed on blood. Source of these receptors: a man aged 50 or older with Graves' hyperthyroidism.

At least ten counts were recorded for this clonotype. This sequence joins TRBV28 and TRBJ1-2; a weak D match, TRBD1 (6 bases). In germline, CDR1 is MDHEN, CDR2 SYDVKM. V lost 6 bases, J lost 1 base, and 15 bases lay in between. The CDR3 has 15 amino acids. For the CDR3, the DNA is TGTGCCAGCAGAAATACCGGGACAATTAACTATGGCTACACCTTC. Translating it yields CASRNTGTINYGYTF.

The table lists this clonotype with a few counts. The CDR3, as DNA: TGTGCCAGCAGACAGGGGACTAGCGGCTACGAGCAGTACTTC. It specifies CASRQGTSGYEQYF. The chain combines TRBV2 with TRBJ2-7; 11 bases align to TRBD2. This CDR3 region has 14 residues. Germline V gene data show CDR1 as SNHLY and CDR2 as FYNNEI. V shed 6 bases and J 3 bases; nucleotides not matched to a gene: 4.

This clonotype was detected only a few times. The chain recombines TRBV20-1 with TRBJ2-7, with TRBD1 matching 8 bases. Trimming took 4 bases from V and 3 from J; bases not matched to a gene: 5. CDR1 is DFQATT and CDR2 is SNEGSKA in the germline V gene (reference sequence). This CDR3 has 13 amino acids. The CDR3 DNA sequence: TGCAGTGCTACCCAAGACAGGGGCTACGAGCAGTACTTC. Its translation is CSATQDRGYEQYF.

This clonotype was seen only a few times. This chain connects TRBV5-1 to TRBJ1-4; 7 nucleotides align to TRBD1. The CDR3 is 14 residues long. Losses at the gene ends were 0 bases for V and 6 bases for J; bases not matched to a gene: 2. CDR1 is SGHRS, CDR2 YFSETQ, per germline. The CDR3 DNA sequence: TGCGCCAGCAGCTTGGATGGGACAGATGAAAAACTGTTTTTT. Translated: CASSLDGTDEKLFF.

The sample holds many counts of this clonotype. The chain employs TRBV20-1 and TRBJ1-1; TRBD1 aligns across 7 bases. This CDR3 region has 13 residues. V lost 6 bases, J lost 1 base, and 5 bases stayed unmatched. Germline V gives CDR1 DFQATT, CDR2 SNEGSKA (reference sequence). CDR3 in DNA: TGCAGTGCGTGGGAGGGGGCGAACACTGAAGCTTTCTTT. This gives the protein CSAWEGANTEAFF.

This clonotype has only a few counts. In nucleotides, the CDR3 is TGTGCCAGCAGCTTAGACAGGGGAACGGACACCATATATTTT. Its protein product is CASSLDRGTDTIYF. The chain is built from TRBV11-1 and TRBJ1-3, with TRBD1 matching over 7 bases. Germline V CDR1 and CDR2: SGHAT, FQDESV (reference sequence). The CDR3 is 14 amino acids. With 1 base clipped from V and 8 bases from J, the junction kept 5 bases outside the gene matches.

V is TRBV28 and J is TRBJ2-5; TRBD2 matches 9 bases. Germline trimming cut 8 bases from V and 6 bases from J; bases unmatched to any gene: 10. Germline CDR1 is MDHEN and CDR2 is SYDVKM. The CDR3 is 14 residues long. The CDR3 bases are TGTGCCAGCTTTAGCGGGAGAACTAGGAAGACCCAGTACTTC. Amino acid sequence: CASFSGRTRKTQYF.

The chain is built from TRBV15 and TRBJ1-4; a weak D match, TRBD1 (6 bases). Trimming removed 5 bases from V and 0 bases from J, with 13 bases in between. The CDR3 runs to 16 residues. Germline V gene lookup returns CDR1 LNHNV and CDR2 YYDKDF (reference sequence). The CDR3 sequence: CATSASAGATNEKLFF. The CDR3, as DNA: TGTGCCACCAGCGCTTCTGCAGGGGCAACTAATGAAAAACTGTTTTTT.

The rearrangement joins TRBV11-2 to TRBJ2-2, with D uncertain. The V gene's germline CDR1 is SGHAT and CDR2 FQNNGV. This CDR3 has 13 amino acids. Trimming stripped 5 bases from V and 4 bases from J, with 8 bases between. The DNA for the CDR3 is TGTGCCAGCAGCCGCACGGTCACCGGGGAGCTGTTTTTT. It is translated as CASSRTVTGELFF. The full variable domain, in which reference TRBV11-2 and TRBJ2-2 provide the parts outside the CDR3, is EAGVAQSPRYKIIEKRQSVAFWCNPISGHATLYWYQQILGQGPKLLIQFQNNGVVDDSQLPKDRFSAERLKGVDSTLKIQPAKLEDSAVYLCASSRTVTGELFFGEGSRLTVL.

This clonotype was seen ten or more times. The V and J genes are TRBV7-3 and TRBJ2-1; D is undetermined. Germline CDR1 is SGHTA and CDR2 is FQGTGA. The CDR3 is made up of 13 amino acids. Trimming stripped 3 bases from V and 9 bases from J, with 12 bases between. CDR3: CASSFSKSSEQFF. As DNA, the CDR3 is TGTGCCAGCAGCTTTAGTAAGTCAAGTGAGCAGTTCTTC.

A remark on this clonotype: A much larger clone differs from this one at a single base, so this may be a read error. The chain is built from TRBV20-1 and TRBJ2-2; 7 nucleotides match TRBD2. V dropped 2 bases and J dropped 4; count of bases not matched to a gene: 7. The CDR3 runs to 15 residues. From germline, CDR1 is DFQATT and CDR2 SNEGSKA (reference sequence). DNA of the CDR3: TGCAGTGCTAGAACGGGCGGGGGAGCCACCGGGGAGCTGTTTTTT. The encoded protein is CSARTGGGATGELFF.

This clonotype was found many times. This chain links TRBV2 with TRBJ2-3; D remains unclear. The CDR3 covers 15 residues. CDR1 is SNHLY and CDR2 is FYNNEI in the germline V gene. Trimming took off 3 bases at V and 0 bases at J, with 10 bases between the two ends. Written as DNA, the CDR3 is TGTGCCAGCAGTGAGGGCAGGCCTAGCACAGATACGCAGTATTTT. This gives the protein CASSEGRPSTDTQYF.

This clonotype was recorded at least ten times. The chain combines TRBV2 with TRBJ2-7; a weak D match, TRBD1 (5 bases). Per germline, CDR1 SNHLY and CDR2 FYNNEI. The V end lost 4 bases, the J end lost 2 bases, and 12 bases lay between the germline ends. This CDR3 has 14 residues. CDR3 sequence (DNA): TGTGCCAGCAGTGTCAGGGCGCTCCCCTACGAGCAGTACTTC. This gives the protein CASSVRALPYEQYF.

This clonotype was counted only a few times. The V and J genes are TRBV13 and TRBJ1-2; 7 bases match TRBD1. From germline, CDR1 is PRHDT and CDR2 FYEKMQ (reference sequence). The CDR3 is 14 amino acids. Trimming at V came to 4 bases and at J to 2 bases, leaving 4 bases not matched to a gene. The CDR3 DNA reads TGTGCCAGCAGCTACAGGGGAGTCAACTATGGCTACACCTTC. Protein sequence: CASSYRGVNYGYTF.

This clonotype was found a few times. The gene calls are TRBV12-5 and TRBJ2-1; 9 bases align to TRBD2. Germline assignment: CDR1 LGHNT and CDR2 FRNRAP. This CDR3 has 18 residues. V gave up 0 bases and J gave up 9 bases; unmatched junction bases: 15. CDR3 nucleotides: TGTGCTAGTGGTTTGGTACGTGGGGGATCTAGCGGGATCGGTGAGCAGTTCTTC. Translation gives CASGLVRGGSSGIGEQFF.

The chain recombines TRBV5-1 with TRBJ1-1; maybe TRBD1 (6 bases). The V gene's germline CDR1 is SGHRS and CDR2 YFSETQ. V lost 5 bases, J lost 1 base, and 12 bases lay in between. The length of the CDR3 is 14 residues. This CDR3 reads CASSRGQPNTEAFF. The CDR3 DNA reads TGCGCCAGCAGTCGAGGACAGCCGAACACTGAAGCTTTCTTT. Together with reference TRBV5-1 and TRBJ1-1, the CDR3 gives the full variable domain: KAGVTQTPRYLIKTRGQQVTLSCSPISGHRSVSWYQQTPGQGLQFLFEYFSETQRNKGNFPGRFSGRQFSNSRSEMNVSTLELGDSALYLCASSRGQPNTEAFFGQGTRLTVV.

This chain joins TRBV2 and TRBJ1-1; 7 nucleotides agree with TRBD1. CDR1 is SNHLY and CDR2 is FYNNEI in the germline V gene. V shed 6 bases, J shed 4 bases, and the junction held 8 bases outside the gene matches. This CDR3 has 14 amino acids. The CDR3 protein is CASSPTPGGTEAFF. CDR3 bases: TGTGCCAGCAGCCCCACCCCAGGGGGCACTGAAGCTTTCTTT.

V and J are TRBV7-3 and TRBJ1-1; the D gene is possibly TRBD1 (5 bases). Germline CDR1 is SGHTA and CDR2 is FQGTGA. Trimming left V 5 bases short and J 1 base short, with 14 bases between. The CDR3 is made up of 15 amino acids. CDR3 in DNA: TGTGCCAGCAGCCCCCCCTTAGGGGCGAACACTGAAGCTTTCTTT. Protein product: CASSPPLGANTEAFF.

This chain uses TRBV6-1 with TRBJ1-3; D unresolved. CDR1 is MNHNS, CDR2 SASEGT, per germline. There are 14 residues in the CDR3. Trimming took 6 bases from V and 0 from J, leaving 9 bases between them. In nucleotides, the CDR3 is TGTGCCAGCAGGCCAGCCTTCTCTGGAAACACCATATATTTT. As protein: CASRPAFSGNTIYF.

This clonotype was recorded at least ten times. The chain has TRBV24-1 and TRBJ2-7, with 8 bases matching TRBD2. The CDR3 is 15 residues long. The J segment lost 5 bases and the V segment lost 2 bases, leaving 7 bases of the junction unmatched. From germline, CDR1 is KGHDR and CDR2 SFDVKD. CDR3 sequence (DNA): TGTGCCACCAGTGATTCCGGGACTAGTATCCACGAGCAGTACTTC. Its translation is CATSDSGTSIHEQYF.

V is TRBV28 and J is TRBJ2-3; the match to TRBD2 covers 16 bases. The CDR3 sequence is 18 residues long. Germline assignment: CDR1 MDHEN and CDR2 SYDVKM. V was pared by 3 bases and J by 6 bases, with 9 bases of the junction left unmatched. CDR3 in amino acids: CASSFKGGTSGRADTQYF. The CDR3 bases are TGTGCCAGCAGTTTTAAAGGCGGGACTAGCGGGAGGGCCGATACGCAGTATTTT.

This chain links TRBV2 with TRBJ1-5; D uncertain. Germline loops: CDR1 SNHLY, CDR2 FYNNEI. With 3 bases removed from V and 5 bases from J, the gap between germline ends came to 11 bases. CDR3 size: 14 residues. The CDR3 nucleotides are TGTGCCAGCAGTGATAGGGTCTCGGATCAGCCCCAGCATTTT. This translates into CASSDRVSDQPQHF.

The gene calls are TRBV10-3 and TRBJ2-3; D is ambiguous. Germline-derived CDR1 and CDR2 are ENHRY and SYGVKD. This CDR3 has 14 residues. Trimming stripped 0 bases from V and 3 bases from J, with 7 bases between. In DNA form, the CDR3 reads TGTGCCATCAGTGAGTCAAGCCAGACAGATACGCAGTATTTT. Residues: CAISESSQTDTQYF.